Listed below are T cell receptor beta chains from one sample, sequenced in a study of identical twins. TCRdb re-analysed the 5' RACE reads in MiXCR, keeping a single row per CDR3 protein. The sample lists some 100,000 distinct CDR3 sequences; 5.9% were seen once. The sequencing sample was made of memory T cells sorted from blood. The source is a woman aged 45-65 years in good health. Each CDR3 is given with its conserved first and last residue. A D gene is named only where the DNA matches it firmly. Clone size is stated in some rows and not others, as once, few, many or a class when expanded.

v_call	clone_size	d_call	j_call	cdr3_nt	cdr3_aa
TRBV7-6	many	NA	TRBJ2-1	TGTGCCAGCAGCTCACTTAGAGGTCCCCTCTACAATGAGCAGTTCTTC	CASSSLRGPLYNEQFF
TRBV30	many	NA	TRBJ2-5	TGTGCCTGGAGGGGAACAGGACGCTTTGGCGAGACCCAGTACTTC	CAWRGTGRFGETQYF
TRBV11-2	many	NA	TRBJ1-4	TGTGCCAGCAGCCCCAGGACCCCGTTGGGAAATGAAAAACTGTTTTTT	CASSPRTPLGNEKLFF
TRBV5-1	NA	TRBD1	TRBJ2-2	TGCGCCAGCAGCTCTGGACAGGGAGCGAAGCAGCTGTTTTTT	CASSSGQGAKQLFF
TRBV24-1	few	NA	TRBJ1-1	TGTGCCACCCCCATAGGAAACACTGAAGCTTTCTTT	CATPIGNTEAFF
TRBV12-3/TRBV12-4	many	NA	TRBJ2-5	TGTGCCAGCAGTTCCAGGGGATTTCGGCAAGAGACCCAGTACTTC	CASSSRGFRQETQYF
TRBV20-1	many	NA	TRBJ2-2	TGCAGTGCTAGACCATCCGTCACGGGCAGCGCGAACACCGGGGAGCTGTTTTTT	CSARPSVTGSANTGELFF
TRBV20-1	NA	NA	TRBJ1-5	TGCAGTGCTAGAGGGGATAGCAATCAGCCCCAGCATTTT	CSARGDSNQPQHF
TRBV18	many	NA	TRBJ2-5	TGTGCCAGCTCGCCTGAAACAGGAAGGCGCCAAGAGACCCAGTACTTC	CASSPETGRRQETQYF
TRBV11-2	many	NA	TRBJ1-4	TGTGCCAGCAGCTTCGAAGGGGGGGCGAATGAAAAACTGTTTTTT	CASSFEGGANEKLFF
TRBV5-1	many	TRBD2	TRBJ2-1	TGCGCCAGCAGCCCCGTTGCCGGGGGGAATGAGCAGTTCTTC	CASSPVAGGNEQFF
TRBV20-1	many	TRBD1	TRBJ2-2	TGCAGTGCTAGAGAGTCTGACAGGGTGGCCGGGGAGCTGTTTTTT	CSARESDRVAGELFF
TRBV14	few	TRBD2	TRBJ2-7	TGTGCCAGCAGAGATCCAGGGAAATCCATAGCGGGTTACCCCTACGAGCAGTACTTC	CASRDPGKSIAGYPYEQYF
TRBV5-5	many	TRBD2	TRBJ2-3	TGTGCCAGCAGTCGGGGGGAGATGAACACTAGATTAACAGATACGCAGTATTTT	CASSRGEMNTRLTDTQYF
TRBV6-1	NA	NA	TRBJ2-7	TGTGCCAGCGGGGCCTCCTACGAGCAGTACTTC	CASGASYEQYF
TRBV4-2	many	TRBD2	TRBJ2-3	TGTGCCAGCAGCCAAGATCGACTAGCGGGAATGGGGTGGAACACAGATACGCAGTATTTT	CASSQDRLAGMGWNTDTQYF
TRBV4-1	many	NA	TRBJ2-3	TGCGCCAGCAGCCAAGATAGCCTATCGGAGCGCATGGATACGCAGTATTTT	CASSQDSLSERMDTQYF
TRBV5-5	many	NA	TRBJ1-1	TGTGCCAGCAGCAGGGCTAGGATGAACACTGAAGCTTTCTTT	CASSRARMNTEAFF
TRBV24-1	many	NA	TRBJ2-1	TGTGCCACCAGTGACCCTAGTATTTCCTACAATGAGCAGTTCTTC	CATSDPSISYNEQFF
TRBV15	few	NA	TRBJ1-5	TGTGCCACCAGGATGGGTCTGAATCAGCCCCAGCATTTT	CATRMGLNQPQHF
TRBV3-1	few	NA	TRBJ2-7	TGTGCCAGCAGCCAAGGTCCCGGGGCGTCCTACGAGCAGTACTTC	CASSQGPGASYEQYF
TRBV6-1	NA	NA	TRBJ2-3	TGTGCCAGCAGTCTAGGGGGGGGATTCATCACAGATACGCAGTATTTT	CASSLGGGFITDTQYF
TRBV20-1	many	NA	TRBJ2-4	TGCAGTGCTAGCCAAAGCGGCGGAAACATTCAGTACTTC	CSASQSGGNIQYF
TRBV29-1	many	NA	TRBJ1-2	TGCAGCGTTGAACTCCCGGACAAGTCGGGCTACACCTTC	CSVELPDKSGYTF
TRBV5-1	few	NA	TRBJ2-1	TGCGCCAGCAGCGTTAGCGGTGCCTTGGGAAATGAGCAGTTCTTC	CASSVSGALGNEQFF
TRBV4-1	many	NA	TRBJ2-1	TGCGCCAGCAGCTTCCTATTAGTGCTCAATGAGCAGTTCTTC	CASSFLLVLNEQFF
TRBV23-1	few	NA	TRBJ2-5	TGCGCCAGCAGTCAATCGACGGAGACCCAGTACTTC	CASSQSTETQYF
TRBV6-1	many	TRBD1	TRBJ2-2	TGTGCCAGCAGTGGTCCATCCCCGAGACAGGGCGACACCGGGGAGCTGTTTTTT	CASSGPSPRQGDTGELFF
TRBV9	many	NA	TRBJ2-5	TGTGCCAGCAGCCCTCCAGGCGACTCGCTAGAGAAGGAAGAGACCCAGTACTTC	CASSPPGDSLEKEETQYF
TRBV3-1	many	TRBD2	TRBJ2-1	TGTGCCAGCAGCCCCAAAGCGGGGATAGGCAATGAGCAGTTCTTC	CASSPKAGIGNEQFF
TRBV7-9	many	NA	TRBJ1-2	TGTGCCAGCAGCTCGGGTCAGGGGCCCTACTATGGCTACACCTTC	CASSSGQGPYYGYTF
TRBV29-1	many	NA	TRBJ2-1	TGCAGCGTTCGCGCGCCCGGGACTCAGTTCTTC	CSVRAPGTQFF
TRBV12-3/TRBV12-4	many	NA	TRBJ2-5	TGTGCCAGCAGTTTCGAGGGACGAGGCGAGACCCAGTACTTC	CASSFEGRGETQYF